This TCR beta chain is from a study of blood T cell repertoires in COVID-19. For the study at large: COVID-19 samples, acute and convalescent, were from the United States, Italy and Spain. T cells, B-cell-depleted T cells, or PBMCs provided the cDNA or gDNA that served as material.

The V gene end was trimmed by 2 bases and the J gene end by 3 bases; junction bases not matched to a gene: 0. The germline V gene has CDR1 MNHEY and CDR2 SVGAGI. This CDR3 has 13 amino acids. As originally analysed: Amplification from reference gene primers served as the basis for estimated nucleated cell counts. Only in-frame clones appear in the TCRdb table, and some are missing; sequencing was by immunoSEQ multiplex PCR. V, J and clone size were drawn from that table, and D and trimming were deduced from the DNA. The sample contains 200,000 to 300,000 clones, 84% of which appear only once. The rearrangement joins TRBV6-5 to TRBJ1-2; 7 bases fit TRBD1. Sample: peripheral blood. This receptor was obtained from a man aged 55 to 69 with acute or convalescent COVID-19. This CDR3 is CASSYTGDYGYTF. CDR3 DNA sequence: TGTGCCAGCAGTTACACAGGGGACTATGGCTACACCTTC.